One sample yielded the 9 T cell receptor beta chains listed below, sequenced in a study of blood T cell repertoires in COVID-19 (dated by TCRdb to the early 2020s). The library came from the immunoSEQ multiplex PCR assay. Imported from immuneACCESS, the table was reduced by TCRdb to in-frame sequences with V and J called. These copies leave out some clones; in studies compared against another copy, an unresolved V gene accounts for under half, and the cause of the remainder is not known. The sample profile shows about 200,000 clones; 70% to 90% of them were found once. The ten most abundant clones make up 15% to 20% of the sample. The sequencing sample was made of peripheral blood. These receptor sequences come from a man between 50 and 59 years old with COVID-19, enrolled during active disease.

The V gene is TRBV11-2, the J gene TRBJ2-1; TRBD2 might be the D (7 bases). Germline lookup yields CDR1 SGHAT and CDR2 FQNNGV. Trimming cost V 6 bases and J 9 bases, with 21 bases left between them. The CDR3 covers 15 residues. The CDR3 bases are TGTGCCAGCAGTCCCGGGGGGCAGGCCCAGGGTGAGCAGTTCTTC. It translates to CASSPGGQAQGEQFF.

The chain combines TRBV30 with TRBJ1-1; TRBD1 agrees at 7 bases. Germline values: CDR1 GTSNPN, CDR2 SVGIG (reference sequence). CDR3 length: 14 residues. With V trimmed by 4 bases and J by 6 bases, 11 bases remained unmatched. The CDR3 DNA follows: TGTGCCTGGACCGTAGGGGGCTACCCCGCTGAAGCTTTCTTT. As protein: CAWTVGGYPAEAFF.

The chain combines TRBV20-1 with TRBJ1-2, with a possible D match to TRBD1 (5 bases). The V end lost 3 bases, the J end lost 8 bases, and 10 bases lay between the germline ends. Germline assignment: CDR1 DFQATT and CDR2 SNEGSKA (reference sequence). This CDR3 contains 11 residues. Written as DNA, the CDR3 is TGCAGTGCTAGTTTGGGGGGAGGCTACACCTTC. Its translation is CSASLGGGYTF.

This clone was counted a few times. The chain has TRBV7-9 and TRBJ2-1; 11 bases are a match to TRBD1. The V and J ends lost 4 bases and 5 bases, in that order; junction bases with no gene match: 7. The germline V gene encodes CDR1 SEHNR and CDR2 FQNEAQ (reference sequence). The CDR3 is 16 residues long. CDR3 DNA: TGTGCCAGCAGCTATCCCGGGACAGGGGGTAACAATGAGCAGTTCTTC. It specifies CASSYPGTGGNNEQFF.

The rearrangement links TRBV25-1 to TRBJ2-1; 9 bases map to TRBD1. The V gene's germline CDR1 is MGHDK and CDR2 SYGVNS. V trimming: 4 bases; J trimming: 3 bases; junction bases outside the gene matches: 4. The CDR3 extends over 15 amino acids. CDR3 in DNA: TGTGCCAGCAGTGCCTCGGGACAGGGCTACAATGAGCAGTTCTTC. The encoded protein is CASSASGQGYNEQFF.

The chain links TRBV29-1 to TRBJ2-1; no clear D gene. This CDR3 comprises 13 residues. V was trimmed by 4 bases and J by 0 bases, leaving 7 bases between them. Per the germline V gene, CDR1 is SQVTM and CDR2 is ANQGSEA. Here the CDR3 DNA reads TGCAGCGTTGGGCCCCGCTCCTACAATGAGCAGTTCTTC. Amino acids: CSVGPRSYNEQFF.

The table lists this clone with a count of one. The chain joins TRBV27 to TRBJ2-3, with 10 bases aligning to TRBD1. Germline lookup yields CDR1 MNHEY and CDR2 SMNVEV (reference sequence). With V trimmed by 5 bases and J by 3 bases, 5 bases remained unmatched. The CDR3 spans 15 residues. The CDR3 DNA reads as TGTGCCAGCAGTGGCCCGGGACAGGGGACAGATACGCAGTATTTT. Its protein product is CASSGPGQGTDTQYF.

J is TRBJ2-7 and V is TRBV7-2, with TRBD1 as a possible D gene (6 bases). CDR3 length: 15 residues. V shed 1 base and J shed 4 bases, with 14 bases lying between them. Germline V lookup: CDR1 SGHTA, CDR2 FQGNSA. This chain's CDR3 is CASSLGAGVQYEQYF. In DNA form, the CDR3 reads TGTGCCAGCAGCTTAGGTGCAGGGGTTCAGTACGAGCAGTACTTC.

The rearrangement uses TRBV11-2 and TRBJ2-7, with a weak D call TRBD1 (6 bases). V shed 2 bases and J shed 3 bases, with 20 bases lying between them. This CDR3 is 17 amino acids long. Germline V gives CDR1 SGHAT, CDR2 FQNNGV. CDR3 amino acids: CASSLILGAGAFYEQYF. Here the CDR3 DNA reads TGTGCCAGCAGCTTAATTCTCGGGGCAGGGGCGTTCTACGAGCAGTACTTC.